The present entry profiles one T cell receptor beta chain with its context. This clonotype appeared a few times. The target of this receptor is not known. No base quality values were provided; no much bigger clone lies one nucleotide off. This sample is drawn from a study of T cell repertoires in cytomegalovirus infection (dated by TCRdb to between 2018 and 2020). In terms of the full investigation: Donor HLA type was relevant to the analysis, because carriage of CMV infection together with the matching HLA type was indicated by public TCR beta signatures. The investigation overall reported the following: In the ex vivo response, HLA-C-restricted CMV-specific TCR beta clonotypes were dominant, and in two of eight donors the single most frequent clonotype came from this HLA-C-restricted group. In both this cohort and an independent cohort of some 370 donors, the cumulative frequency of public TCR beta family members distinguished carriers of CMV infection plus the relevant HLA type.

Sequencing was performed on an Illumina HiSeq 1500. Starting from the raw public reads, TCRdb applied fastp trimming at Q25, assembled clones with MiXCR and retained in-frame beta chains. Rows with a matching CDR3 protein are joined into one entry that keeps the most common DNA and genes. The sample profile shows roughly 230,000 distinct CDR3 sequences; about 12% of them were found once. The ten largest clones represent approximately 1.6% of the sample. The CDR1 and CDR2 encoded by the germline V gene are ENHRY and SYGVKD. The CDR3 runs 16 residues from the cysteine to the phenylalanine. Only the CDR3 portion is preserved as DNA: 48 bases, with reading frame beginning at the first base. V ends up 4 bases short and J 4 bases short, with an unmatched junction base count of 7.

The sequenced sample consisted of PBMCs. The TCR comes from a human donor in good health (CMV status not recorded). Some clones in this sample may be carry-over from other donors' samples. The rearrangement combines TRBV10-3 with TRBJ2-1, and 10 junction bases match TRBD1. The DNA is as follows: TGTGCCATCAGTGGCCTGGACAGGGGGGGATACAATGAGCAGTTCTTC. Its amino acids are CAISGLDRGGYNEQFF.